This section outlines one T cell receptor beta chain sequence together with its context. The data originate from a study of control samples from healthy donors and cancer patients. The CDR3 sequence is 11 residues long. The V end was cut by 10 bases, the J end by 2 bases, with 8 bases between. TCRdb's copy holds only in-frame clones and misses some; the assay was immunoSEQ multiplex PCR. Of about 130,000 clones in the sample, about 90% were seen once. The receptor was isolated from a woman in her 50s in good health. The genes are TRBV12-3 or TRBV12-4 and TRBJ1-1; D unresolved. The specimen was blood. CDR3 nucleotides: TGTGCCATAAGTAACAACACTGAAGCTTTCTTT. Translated, it gives CAISNNTEAFF.